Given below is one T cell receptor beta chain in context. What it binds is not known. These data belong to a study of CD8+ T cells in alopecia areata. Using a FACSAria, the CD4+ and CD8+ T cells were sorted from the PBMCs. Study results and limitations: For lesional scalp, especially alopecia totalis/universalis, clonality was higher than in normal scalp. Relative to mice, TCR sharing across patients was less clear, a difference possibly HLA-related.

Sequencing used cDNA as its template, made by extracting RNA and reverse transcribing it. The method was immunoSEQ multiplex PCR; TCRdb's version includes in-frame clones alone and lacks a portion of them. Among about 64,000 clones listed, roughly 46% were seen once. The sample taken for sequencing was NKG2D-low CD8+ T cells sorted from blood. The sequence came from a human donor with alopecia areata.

The CDR3 loop is CASKIFEADTQYF. CDR3 coding DNA: TGTGCCAGCAAGATCTTTGAAGCAGATACGCAGTATTTT. The chain has TRBV27 and TRBJ2-3; D gene unclear. There are 13 residues in the CDR3. V lost 7 bases, J lost 4 bases, and 12 bases lay in between. The germline V gene has CDR1 MNHEY and CDR2 SMNVEV (reference sequence).